The clone carrying this T cell receptor beta chain was picked up many times. As yet, its antigen is unknown. RNA transcripts gave rise to amplified TCR beta CDR3 regions. The HTBI primer set drove a first-round RT-PCR of the TCR CDR3. TCRdb processed the multiplex PCR reads anew with MiXCR; each CDR3 protein has one entry. The table records 250,000 to 300,000 distinct CDR3 sequences, about 15% of them present only once. CDR3 size: 16 residues. V lost 5 bases, J lost 0 bases, and 9 bases stayed unmatched. The germline V gene has CDR1 MDHEN and CDR2 SYDVKM. This entry belongs to a study of T cells in Graves' hyperthyroidism and ophthalmopathy. In the study overall: The blood sample was taken at first diagnosis, before treatment began.

Lactation, pregnancy, other autoimmune disease or uncontrolled infection led to exclusion of patients. Study-wide results and limits: Researchers report that a 13 V-J model separated ophthalmopathy from stable hyperthyroidism.

The sequenced sample was blood. The J gene is TRBJ1-1, the V gene TRBV28, with 7 bases fitting TRBD1. This TCR derives from a woman aged 55 to 70 with Graves' ophthalmopathy. CDR3 loop: CASSGWAGGLNTEAFF. The DNA of the CDR3 is TGTGCCAGCAGTGGTTGGGCAGGGGGTTTGAACACTGAAGCTTTCTTT.